Following are 27 T cell receptor beta chains from one sample sequenced in a study of T cells in women clearing cervical HPV infection. Sequencing was performed with immunoSEQ multiplex PCR; in TCRdb, only in-frame clones are kept and a portion is missing. Its table records some 40,000 clones. Sequencing input: blood buffy coat. The receptors stem from a woman aged 18-69 years with a cervical HPV16 infection that either progressed to CIN3+ or cleared (not recorded which).

Notes on this clone: Read data end 3 residues before the CDR3 end; the end is taken from the germline J gene. J is TRBJ2-2 and V is TRBV5-1, with D unresolved. The CDR3 loop spans 14 amino acids. V lost 1 base to trimming and J lost 1 base, with 5 bases between them. Germline V gives CDR1 SGHRS, CDR2 YFSETQ. The CDR3 here is CASSLHRNTGELFF. CDR3 DNA, as far as it was read: TGCGCCAGCAGCTTGCACAGGAACACCGGGGAG.

As to this clone: The read is 3 residues too short to cover the CDR3 end, so that end is filled in from the germline J gene. V usage is TRBV5-1 and J usage is TRBJ1-1; 10 nucleotides align to TRBD1. CDR1 is SGHRS and CDR2 is YFSETQ in the germline V gene. V shed 3 bases, J shed 2 bases, and the junction held 10 bases outside the gene matches. The length of the CDR3 is 17 residues. The sequenced part of the CDR3 DNA is TGCGCCAGCAGCTACGGCCGGGACAGGGGTACTAACACTGAA. It translates to CASSYGRDRGTNTE. The full CDR3 sequence reads CASSYGRDRGTNTEAFF.

Partial CDR3 DNA: TGTGCCAGCAGGATACAGGGGGCGCTACGGGCCGGGGAG. This codes for CASRIQGALRAGE. The CDR3 as a whole reads CASRIQGALRAGELFF. The chain joins TRBV6-2 or TRBV6-3 to TRBJ2-2, with 9 bases lining up with TRBD1. The CDR3 end is not reached by the read, which stops 3 residues before it; the germline J gene fills it in. Germline loops: CDR1 MNHEY, CDR2 SVGEGT. V was clipped by 6 bases and J by 6 bases; unmatched bases: 11. This CDR3 comprises 16 residues.

Points on this clone: The DNA ends 3 residues before the CDR3 does, and the rest of the CDR3 is filled in from the germline J gene. V gene TRBV5-1 combines with J gene TRBJ2-3; D not resolved. Per the germline V gene, CDR1 is SGHRS and CDR2 is YFSETQ. This CDR3 is 15 amino acids long. The V gene lost 0 bases and the J gene lost 3 bases, with 11 bases spanning the gap. This CDR3 reads CASSLATSSTDTQYF. The sequenced part of the CDR3 DNA is TGCGCCAGCAGCTTGGCGACATCCTCGACAGATACG. Looking up the rest from reference TRBV5-1 and TRBJ2-3 gives the full variable domain: KAGVTQTPRYLIKTRGQQVTLSCSPISGHRSVSWYQQTPGQGLQFLFEYFSETQRNKGNFPGRFSGRQFSNSRSEMNVSTLELGDSALYLCASSLATSSTDTQYFGPGTRLTVL.

As regards this clone: The CDR3 end falls 3 residues outside the read, so it is completed with the germline J gene. The V and J genes are TRBV5-1 and TRBJ2-2; 7 nucleotides match TRBD2. The junction had 1 base not matched to a gene; V was cut back by 1 base and J by 1 base. The germline V gene has CDR1 SGHRS and CDR2 YFSETQ. The CDR3 contains 15 residues. The part of the CDR3 DNA that was read is TGCGCCAGCAGCTTGAGCGGGAAGAACACCGGGGAG. It codes for CASSLSGKNTGE. The full-length CDR3 reads as CASSLSGKNTGELFF. Together with reference TRBV5-1 and TRBJ2-2, the CDR3 gives the full variable domain: KAGVTQTPRYLIKTRGQQVTLSCSPISGHRSVSWYQQTPGQGLQFLFEYFSETQRNKGNFPGRFSGRQFSNSRSEMNVSTLELGDSALYLCASSLSGKNTGELFFGEGSRLTVL.

Details on this clone: The read comes to an end 3 residues before the CDR3 does, leaving the germline J gene to fill in the end. This chain connects TRBV5-1 to TRBJ2-1; 12 bases are a match to TRBD2. Germline CDR1 SGHRS, CDR2 YFSETQ. CDR3 length: 15 amino acids. The trim removed 4 bases at V and 5 bases at J, leaving 4 bases unmatched. CDR3 bases read: TGCGCCAGCAGCCCGGGACTAGCGGGTAACAATGAG. Translation gives CASSPGLAGNNE. The whole CDR3 protein reads CASSPGLAGNNEQFF.

To note about this clone: From the germline J gene comes the end of the CDR3, since the read stops 3 residues before it. The V gene is TRBV20-1, the J gene TRBJ2-5; 12 nucleotides match TRBD1. Germline V gives CDR1 DFQATT, CDR2 SNEGSKA (reference sequence). The CDR3 is 16 amino acids. After removal of 6 bases from V and 5 bases from J, the junction contained 13 bases not matched to a gene. The CDR3 protein is CSALPGQGAERETQYF. Incomplete CDR3 DNA: TGCAGTGCCCTTCCGGGACAGGGGGCGGAAAGGGAGACC.

A word on this clone: The observed sequence ends 3 residues before the CDR3 terminus, with the missing tail filled in from the germline J gene. The V gene is TRBV30, the J gene TRBJ2-4; a possible D gene is TRBD1 (6 bases). From germline, CDR1 is GTSNPN and CDR2 SVGIG (reference sequence). The CDR3 length is 11 residues. The CDR3 is CASQGLYGQYF. The CDR3 DNA, read in part, is TGTGCCTCACAGGGCCTCTATGGT.

As regards this clone: Sequencing ends 3 residues short of the CDR3 end; the germline J gene provides the rest. V usage is TRBV2 and J usage is TRBJ1-4; maybe TRBD1 (6 bases). The germline gives CDR1 SNHLY, CDR2 FYNNEI. This CDR3 region has 15 residues. Trimming pared 2 bases from V and 5 bases from J, leaving 12 bases between. Partial CDR3 DNA: TGTGCCAGCAGTGAACTGCCAGGGGAGAATGAAAAA. Translation gives CASSELPGENEK. The CDR3 in its entirety is CASSELPGENEKLFF. Full variable domain (outside the CDR3, taken from reference TRBV2 and TRBJ1-4): EPEVTQTPSHQVTQMGQEVILRCVPISNHLYFYWYRQILGQKVEFLVSFYNNEISEKSEIFDDQFSVERPDGSNFTLKIRSTKLEDSAMYFCASSELPGENEKLFFGSGTQLSVL.

Concerning this clone: The read halts 3 residues ahead of the CDR3 end, with the missing end drawn from the germline J gene. The J gene is TRBJ1-4, the V gene TRBV10-1; D is possibly TRBD1 (5 bases). V lost 5 bases and J 3 bases, leaving 19 bases between the germline ends. The CDR3 totals 17 residues. The germline gives CDR1 WNHNN, CDR2 SYGVQD (reference sequence). This chain's CDR3 is CASSPRQLQGANEKLFF. The covered CDR3 bases are TGCGCCAGCAGTCCTAGACAGCTGCAGGGAGCTAATGAAAAA.

Notes on this clone: The CDR3 end is not reached by the read, which stops 3 residues before it; the germline J gene fills it in. The rearrangement uses TRBV30 and TRBJ2-3; 9 nucleotides agree with TRBD2. V trimming: 2 bases; J trimming: 0 bases; junction bases outside the gene matches: 6. There are 16 residues in the CDR3. CDR1 and CDR2 from the germline V gene are GTSNPN and SVGIG (reference sequence). CDR3 amino acids: CAWSKLRGGSTDTQYF. CDR3 bases read: TGTGCCTGGAGTAAGTTGCGGGGGGGAAGCACAGATACG.

Points on this clone: The DNA ends 3 residues before the CDR3 does, and the rest of the CDR3 is filled in from the germline J gene. Additional DNA sequences in this sample encode the identical CDR3. This rearrangement joins TRBV6-2 or TRBV6-3 to TRBJ1-3, with D perhaps TRBD1 (5 bases). V lost 2 bases and J lost 4, with 15 bases in between. Germline-derived CDR1 and CDR2 are MNHEY and SVGEGT. This CDR3 is 16 amino acids long. The CDR3 protein is CASSYGSQGGGNTIYF. The part of the CDR3 DNA that was read is TGTGCCAGCAGTTACGGATCCCAGGGAGGAGGAAACACC.

A note on this clone: The read ends 3 residues early relative to the CDR3; the germline J gene fills the gap. The V and J genes are TRBV18 and TRBJ2-4; D is unresolved. CDR1 and CDR2 from the germline V gene are KGHSH and LQKENI. The length of the CDR3 is 14 residues. The CDR3 sequence: CASQPIPNNYGQYF. CDR3 DNA (partial): TGTGCCAGCCAACCGATCCCCAATAACTATGGT.

Turning to this clone: The CDR3 extends 3 residues past the end of the read, so its final part is completed from the germline J gene. The rearrangement links TRBV19 to TRBJ2-2, with TRBD1 matching 8 bases. The V gene end was trimmed by 4 bases and the J gene end by 1 base; junction bases not matched to a gene: 5. CDR1 and CDR2 from the germline V gene are LNHDA and SQIVND (reference sequence). The CDR3 is 16 residues long. The CDR3 DNA, read in part, is TGTGCCAGTAGTACCCTGACAGGGGAGAACACCGGGGAG. It encodes CASSTLTGENTGE. The full CDR3 reads CASSTLTGENTGELFF.

As for this clone: The missing CDR3 end, 3 residues past where the read stops, is filled in from the germline J gene. V is TRBV10-3 and J is TRBJ1-6; 9 bases are a match to TRBD1. Unmatched junction bases numbered 6, after V lost 4 bases and J lost 8 bases. CDR3 size: 15 residues. CDR1 ENHRY and CDR2 SYGVKD come from the germline V gene. This CDR3 reads CAISVKGDRDSPLHF. Incomplete CDR3 DNA: TGTGCCATCAGTGTGAAGGGGGACAGGGATTCACCC.

A note on this clone: The read ends 3 residues early relative to the CDR3; the germline J gene fills the gap. V and J are TRBV10-3 and TRBJ2-3; D is unresolved. The CDR3 runs to 14 residues. Trimming took 10 bases from V and 2 from J, leaving 16 bases between them. Germline loops: CDR1 ENHRY, CDR2 SYGVKD. CDR3 bases read: TGTGCCACCTCCGGTCCTACCTCCACAGATACG. This sequence encodes CATSGPTSTDT. The complete CDR3 protein is CATSGPTSTDTQYF.

Worth noting for this clone: The read terminates 3 residues ahead of where the CDR3 ends, so the germline J gene completes it. The chain links TRBV29-1 to TRBJ1-2; D not certain. The germline CDR1 and CDR2 sequences are SQVTM and ANQGSEA. The CDR3 totals 15 residues. V dropped 0 bases and J dropped 2 bases, with 13 bases sitting between them. CDR3 in amino acids: CSVEDIKGTNYGYTF. The CDR3 bases that were read are TGCAGCGTTGAAGATATCAAAGGCACAAACTATGGC.

On this clone itself: The CDR3 goes on 3 residues after the read ends, and that part is filled in from the germline J gene. The rearrangement links TRBV15 to TRBJ1-5; D possibly corresponds to TRBD1 (5 bases). The CDR3 has 18 residues. V lost 0 bases to trimming and J lost 0 bases, with 15 bases between them. The germline V gene encodes CDR1 LNHNV and CDR2 YYDKDF (reference sequence). The CDR3 protein is CATSRESGARDSNQPQHF. CDR3 DNA (partial): TGTGCCACCAGCAGAGAGAGTGGGGCTAGGGATAGCAATCAGCCC.

As to this clone: The read terminates 3 residues before the CDR3 end, so the remaining end is supplied by the germline J gene. V gene TRBV20-1 combines with J gene TRBJ2-1; 9 bases map to TRBD2. V lost 6 bases, J lost 3 bases, and 9 bases stayed unmatched. The CDR3 extends over 15 amino acids. In germline, CDR1 is DFQATT, CDR2 SNEGSKA (reference sequence). CDR3 DNA, as far as it was read: TGCAGTGCCAGCCTACCTAGCGGGGACTACAATGAG. Amino acid sequence: CSASLPSGDYNE. In full, the CDR3 reads CSASLPSGDYNEQFF.

A note on this clone: The read ends 3 residues early relative to the CDR3; the germline J gene fills the gap. V and J are TRBV2 and TRBJ2-5; 15 positions agree with TRBD2. The CDR3 length is 16 residues. The ends lost 3 bases at V and 5 bases at J; junction bases unmatched: 4. Per germline, CDR1 SNHLY and CDR2 FYNNEI. CDR3 loop: CASSEGTSGRRETQYF. The sequenced CDR3 bases are TGTGCCAGCAGTGAGGGGACTAGCGGGAGGAGGGAGACC.

Details on this clone: The read ends 3 residues before the CDR3 terminus; that terminus is restored from the germline J gene. V usage is TRBV7-2 and J usage is TRBJ1-2; D gene ambiguous. The germline CDR1 and CDR2 sequences are SGHTA and FQGNSA. CDR3 length: 15 amino acids. The CDR3 reads CATGRESGSPYDYTF. The covered CDR3 bases are TGTGCCACCGGAAGGGAGAGCGGGAGTCCGTACGAC.

As regards this clone: The CDR3 is cut off 3 residues early in the read; its end comes from the germline J gene. This rearrangement joins TRBV6-2 or TRBV6-3 to TRBJ2-2, with D perhaps matching TRBD1 (5 bases). Germline V gives CDR1 MNHEY, CDR2 SVGEGT. The CDR3 is 15 amino acids. Incomplete CDR3 DNA: TGTGCCAGCAGTTACGCCGACTCTGGGGCCAACGTG. Translation: CASSYADSGANV. In full, the CDR3 reads CASSYADSGANVLFF.

As concerns this clone: The CDR3 goes on 3 residues after the read ends, and that part is filled in from the germline J gene. The V and J genes are TRBV19 and TRBJ1-1; the D is unclear. Germline V CDR1 and CDR2: LNHDA, SQIVND (reference sequence). The CDR3 length is 13 residues. V was shortened by 5 bases and J by 1 base, with 8 bases between the two germline ends. The CDR3 protein is CASSDAGNTEAFF. Incomplete CDR3 DNA: TGTGCCAGTAGTGACGCAGGGAACACTGAA.

Turning to this clone: Sequence at one end of the junction differs from germline and may be a read error. The DNA ends 3 residues before the CDR3 does, and the rest of the CDR3 is filled in from the germline J gene. The chain carries TRBV5-6 and TRBJ2-3; 8 bases map to TRBD1. The CDR3 contains 15 residues. Germline loops: CDR1 SGHDT, CDR2 YYEEEE. CDR3 DNA (partial): TGTGCCAGCAGCTTGGGCAGGGGGCTTACAGAGACG. This gives the protein CASSLGRGLTET. In full, the CDR3 reads CASSLGRGLTETQYF.

On this clone itself: The sequenced fragment ends 3 residues before the CDR3 boundary, so the rest is inferred from the germline J gene. V gene TRBV5-6 combines with J gene TRBJ2-7; TRBD2 aligns across 13 bases. Trimming removed 4 bases from V and 4 bases from J; junction bases left unmatched: 5. Germline V gene lookup returns CDR1 SGHDT and CDR2 YYEEEE. The CDR3 extends over 15 amino acids. The covered CDR3 bases are TGTGCCAGCAGCACACTAGCGGGAGGGGGGTACGAG. This translates into CASSTLAGGGYE. The full CDR3 is CASSTLAGGGYEQYF.

On this clone: Its ends do not fully match the called genes, so a read error is possible. The read terminates 3 residues ahead of where the CDR3 ends, so the germline J gene completes it. The chain recombines TRBV5-1 with TRBJ1-5; 7 nucleotides agree with TRBD1. Germline assignment: CDR1 SGHRS and CDR2 YFSETQ. CDR3 length: 14 amino acids. CDR3 amino acids: CASSLETGNPPQHF. The CDR3 DNA, read in part, is TGCGCCAGCAGCTTGGAGACAGGGAATCCGCCC.

Points on this clone: The DNA ends 3 residues before the CDR3 does, and the rest of the CDR3 is filled in from the germline J gene. The chain joins TRBV4-1 to TRBJ2-6; 9 positions agree with TRBD1. This CDR3 contains 17 residues. V lost 3 bases, J lost 4 bases, and 7 bases stayed unmatched. Germline V CDR1 and CDR2: MGHRA, YSYEKL. The CDR3 bases that were read are TGCGCCAGCAGCCAGCTCAGGACAGGGGAAGGGGCCAACGTC. Its translation is CASSQLRTGEGANV. From start to end, the CDR3 is CASSQLRTGEGANVLTF.